This T cell receptor beta chain came from a study of blood T cells in healthy people across ages (dated by TCRdb to between 2015 and 2016). In the study overall: Template switching captured roughly one uniquely barcoded TCR beta cDNA molecule per two T cells in model experiments. Age-related changes in TCR beta repertoire diversity were measured in the study by deep sequencing normalized with unique cDNA molecular identifiers. The donors were split into four age groups: young (average around 15 years), middle-aged (39), aged (approximately 60) and long-lived (approximately 80). To avoid experimental bias, donors of different ages were spread randomly across the sequencing lanes. Using the same blood draw, the study looked at two additional independent replicas of 1 million unique cDNA reads for two donors, one aged 18 to 30 and the other aged 80 or older.

General findings and caveats noted by the study authors: Compared with the aged group, more naive CD4+ T cells, fewer expanded clones and increased TCR diversity were shown by the long-lived group, suggesting age selection. Bulk unsorted PBMC profiling prevented conclusive comparison of naive and antigen-experienced compartments. Observed TCR beta diversity per million T cells fell roughly linearly with age, and a significant reduction was already apparent by age about 36. The CMV infection status of donors was not known, potentially confounding age-related changes in expanded clonotypes. The percentage of naive T cells measured by flow cytometry correlated strongly with observed TCR beta diversity. Estimates of total diversity based on one million sequenced T cells were considered lower bounds and underestimates.

Donors were 40 or so systemically healthy Caucasian individuals from Russia aged roughly 6 to 90 years. Roughly 9.5 milliliters of peripheral blood were drawn from each donor into EDTA-treated Vacutainer tubes. Ficoll-Paque density-gradient centrifugation was used to isolate PBMCs, with at least 6.5 million per sample. Total RNA, at least 5 micrograms per sample, was extracted from PBMCs with Trizol reagent. For every donor, flow cytometry on a PBMC aliquot measured the percentage of naive CD45RAhigh/CD27high T cells. Libraries were prepared through 5' RACE. Data came from an Illumina HiSeq 2500. The second PCR ran for about 7 to 11 cycles and used a J-beta primer mix along with a sample-barcoded 5' primer. Each TCR beta cDNA molecule received a unique molecular identifier from a template-switch 5' adaptor carrying 12 random nucleotides. Each sample yielded at least 3 million CDR3-containing paired-end reads. First-strand cDNA synthesis was performed from all RNA using the Mint cDNA synthesis kit, with priming by a TRBC-specific oligonucleotide. After uracil-DNA glycosylase treatment, a first 18-cycle PCR used universal primers M1SS and BC2_uni_R on all cDNA. For the original study's pipeline: Each sample was normalized by randomly selecting 1 million high-quality reads, each carrying a distinct molecular identifier. Instead of being binned into consensus sequences, reads that shared molecular identifiers were thrown out. MiTCR, set to a Q25 quality threshold and the strictest error-elimination algorithm, was used for CDR3 identification, clonotype clustering and error correction. A nonparametric unseen species model with Euler transformation was used to estimate lower-bound total TCR beta diversity. The public reads were run again by TCRdb, first through fastp at Q25 and then through MiXCR, and only productive beta chains were kept. Entries are consolidated by CDR3 protein sequence, retaining the most common genes and DNA. These V and J calls derive from TCRdb rather than the authors' analysis. In all, the sample holds 1,100,000 or so distinct CDR3 sequences, and roughly 45% of those were seen once. The top ten clones comprise approximately 17% of the sample.

A word on this clonotype: Its antigen is not yet known. There are no base qualities to consult, and no much larger clone falls within one base.

For CDR1 and CDR2, the germline V gene lists SGHTA and FQGNSA. The CDR3 holds 18 amino acids from the cysteine to the phenylalanine. Left in the record is the CDR3 DNA by itself, 54 bases read in frame from the first base. V has 4 bases trimmed and J has 5 bases trimmed; junction bases matching no gene number 17. The origin of this receptor is a woman aged 60-75 years in good health. Recombination joined TRBV7-2 with TRBJ2-7; TRBD2 agrees with 10 junctional bases. Input material: blood. Here is the DNA: TGTGCCAGCAGCTCCTATTGGCCTAGCGGGAGCGTAGGCCACGAGCAGTACTTC. Its translation reads: CASSSYWPSGSVGHEQYF.